The 3 T cell receptor beta chains in this list originate from one sample, sequenced in a study of cytomegalovirus exposure and HLA in healthy donors. Vbeta (60) and Jbeta (13) primers were used in the PCR. Sequencing used immunoSEQ multiplex PCR; TCRdb keeps in-frame clones, though not all of them. The table has 100,000 to 150,000 clones, about 80% seen once; the top ten hold around 2%. Sequencing was performed on PBMCs. The source is a man between 18 and 35 years old in good health and CMV-seronegative.

This clone was recorded a few times. V and J are TRBV6-1 and TRBJ2-7; 7 nucleotides agree with TRBD1. The germline CDR1 and CDR2 sequences are MNHNS and SASEGT. After removal of 3 bases from V and 6 bases from J, the junction contained 5 bases not matched to a gene. The CDR3 loop spans 13 amino acids. The CDR3 reads CASSEMTGSEQYF. In DNA form, the CDR3 reads TGTGCCAGCAGTGAGATGACAGGGAGCGAGCAGTACTTC.

This clone was found a few times. This chain joins TRBV28 and TRBJ2-6; D is perhaps TRBD1 (6 bases). The germline V gene encodes CDR1 MDHEN and CDR2 SYDVKM. V lost 7 bases, J lost 3 bases, and 16 bases lay in between. The CDR3 is made up of 16 amino acids. CDR3 sequence: CASTTSSGVGANVLTF. For the CDR3, the DNA is TGTGCCAGCACTACTTCTTCAGGGGTTGGGGCCAACGTCCTGACTTTC.

This rearrangement joins TRBV6-5 to TRBJ2-5; 8 bases match TRBD2. The CDR3 is made up of 15 amino acids. Germline CDR1 MNHEY, CDR2 SVGAGI. With 2 bases clipped from V and 4 bases from J, the junction kept 6 bases outside the gene matches. The CDR3 sequence: CASSYRGGRGETQYF. For the CDR3, the DNA is TGTGCCAGCAGTTACCGCGGGGGGCGCGGAGAGACCCAGTACTTC.